What follows are 18 T cell receptor beta chains derived from one specimen sequenced in a study of vaccination effects on CD4 cells after COVID-19. Method: immunoSEQ multiplex PCR; TCRdb's copy keeps in-frame clones and lacks some. Of more than 60,000 clones in the sample, about 72% were seen once. These receptors lack a known antigen. Cultured cells yielded isolated CD4+ T cells after 10 days. The sample here was CD4+ T cells from PBMCs cultured without peptide, taken before COVID-19 vaccination. All receptors come from a human donor who had a prior SARS-CoV-2 infection.

V gene TRBV7-9 combines with J gene TRBJ1-4; D not resolved. Germline CDR1 SEHNR, CDR2 FQNEAQ (reference sequence). The CDR3 totals 16 residues. Trimming stripped 0 bases from V and 2 bases from J, with 10 bases between. The CDR3, as DNA: TGTGCCAGCAGCTTAGCGACGCGGGTTACTAATGAAAAACTGTTTTTT. Its protein is CASSLATRVTNEKLFF.

The chain uses TRBV9 and TRBJ2-5; TRBD2 matches 7 bases. CDR1 and CDR2 (germline): SGDLS, YYNGEE. This CDR3 has 15 amino acids. With 0 bases clipped from V and 7 bases from J, the junction kept 9 bases outside the gene matches. The CDR3 nucleotides read TGTGCCAGCAGCGTAGGCGAGCGGGGCGCGTGGACCCAGTACTTC. Translated, it gives CASSVGERGAWTQYF.

This clone was seen just once. V and J are TRBV5-5 and TRBJ2-3; D remains unclear. Germline CDR1 SGHKS, CDR2 YYEKEE (reference sequence). Trimming left V 0 bases short and J 2 bases short, with 13 bases between. This CDR3 is built from 16 residues. CDR3 DNA: TGTGCCAGCAGCTTGGTTCTTGACACTTACACAGATACGCAGTATTTT. Its translation is CASSLVLDTYTDTQYF. Variable domain in full (rest from reference TRBV5-5 and TRBJ2-3): DAGVTQSPTHLIKTRGQQVTLRCSPISGHKSVSWYQQVLGQGPQFIFQYYEKEERGRGNFPDRFSARQFPNYSSELNVNALLLGDSALYLCASSLVLDTYTDTQYFGPGTRLTVL.

This clone showed up just a few times. For the CDR3, the DNA is TGCGCCAGCAGTGATCTCGGGCGTACTCATAATTCACCCCTCCACTTT. This encodes CASSDLGRTHNSPLHF. The gene calls are TRBV4-1 and TRBJ1-6; D not resolved. The germline V gene has CDR1 MGHRA and CDR2 YSYEKL. The CDR3 extends over 16 amino acids. Deletions cut 6 bases from V and 5 bases from J, with 17 bases between.

The J gene is TRBJ1-1, the V gene TRBV2; 10 nucleotides align to TRBD1. The CDR3 runs 14 residues. CDR1 SNHLY and CDR2 FYNNEI come from the germline V gene. J gave up 0 bases and V 8 bases, and 3 bases lay outside the gene matches. CDR3 region: CASDRGRMNTEAFF. The CDR3 DNA reads as TGTGCCAGCGACAGGGGGCGGATGAACACTGAAGCTTTCTTT.

V and J are TRBV29-1 and TRBJ2-7, with TRBD2 matching 8 bases. Per the germline V gene, CDR1 is SQVTM and CDR2 is ANQGSEA. The CDR3 contains 14 residues. Trimming removed 5 bases from V and 0 bases from J; junction bases left unmatched: 6. CDR3 sequence (DNA): TGCAGCGTTATGACTAGCGCGAGCTCCTACGAGCAGTACTTC. Encoded protein: CSVMTSASSYEQYF.

The chain is built from TRBV7-6 and TRBJ2-1, with TRBD2 matching over 8 bases. The germline gives CDR1 SGHVS, CDR2 FNYEAQ. This CDR3 comprises 13 residues. J lost 10 bases, V lost 6 bases, and 8 bases had no gene match. CDR3 nucleotide sequence: TGTGCCAGCAGTTTCGGGAGGGGCAGGGAGCAGTTCTTC. Translating it yields CASSFGRGREQFF.

The J gene is TRBJ1-1, the V gene TRBV7-3; weak D call: TRBD1 (6 bases). Germline V CDR1 and CDR2: SGHTA, FQGTGA. Trimming took 2 bases from V and 4 from J, leaving 11 bases between them. The length of the CDR3 is 14 residues. The CDR3, as DNA: TGTGCCAGCAGCTTACAACAGGGAAGCACTGAAGCTTTCTTT. Protein: CASSLQQGSTEAFF.

The chain combines TRBV10-3 with TRBJ1-6, with D unclear. The ends were cut back, 3 bases at V and 6 bases at J, with 6 bases in the middle. There are 13 residues in the CDR3. Per germline, CDR1 ENHRY and CDR2 SYGVKD. The CDR3 region has the DNA TGTGCCATCAGTGAAGGGCGTAATTCACCCCTCCACTTT. Its translation: CAISEGRNSPLHF.

This clone turned up a few times. V is TRBV5-1 and J is TRBJ2-3, with D perhaps TRBD1 (6 bases). Germline loops: CDR1 SGHRS, CDR2 YFSETQ. This CDR3 contains 16 residues. Trimming stripped 4 bases from V and 9 bases from J, with 24 bases between. For the CDR3, the DNA is TGCGCCAGCAGCCTAGATCCCGGGACACCCATCGAGACGCAGTATTTT. It encodes CASSLDPGTPIETQYF.

This chain uses TRBV7-2 with TRBJ2-7; a weak D match, TRBD2 (7 bases). The germline gives CDR1 SGHTA, CDR2 FQGNSA. V was pared by 3 bases and J by 3 bases, with 15 bases between. The CDR3 is 15 amino acids. Here the CDR3 DNA reads TGTGCCAGCAGCTTCCGCGGGGGCCTGAGCTACGAGCAGTACTTC. Residues: CASSFRGGLSYEQYF.

The genes are TRBV3-1 (or the pseudogene TRBV3-2) and TRBJ2-1; TRBD1 matches at 7 bases. Per germline, CDR1 LGHDT and CDR2 YNNKEL (reference sequence). After removal of 5 bases from V and 1 base from J, the junction contained 2 bases not matched to a gene. This CDR3 is 14 amino acids long. CDR3 sequence reads: CASSRGPSYNEQFF. CDR3 bases: TGTGCCAGCAGCAGGGGGCCATCCTACAATGAGCAGTTCTTC.

The chain employs TRBV27 and TRBJ2-1; possible D gene TRBD1, 6 bases. Deletions cut 3 bases from V and 0 bases from J, with 15 bases between. CDR3 length: 17 residues. Looked up from germline, CDR1 is MNHEY and CDR2 is SMNVEV (reference sequence). The CDR3 DNA is TGTGCCAGCAGTTTGACAGGACATCACGACTCCTACAATGAGCAGTTCTTC. Its translation: CASSLTGHHDSYNEQFF.

The rearrangement uses TRBV18 and TRBJ2-7; D is unclear. Germline-derived CDR1 and CDR2 are KGHSH and LQKENI. This CDR3 is built from 14 residues. V gave up 3 bases and J gave up 3 bases, with 12 bases separating them. The CDR3 is CASSPQPEGYEQYF. DNA of the CDR3: TGTGCCAGCTCACCTCAACCTGAAGGCTACGAGCAGTACTTC.

The genes are TRBV5-6 and TRBJ2-5, with D hard to call. V dropped 0 bases and J dropped 6 bases, with 12 bases sitting between them. The CDR3 sequence is 14 residues long. Germline V gene sequence: CDR1 SGHDT, CDR2 YYEEEE. The CDR3 coding sequence is TGTGCCAGCAGCTTGGTGTGGGGTGGGAAGACCCAGTACTTC. Residues: CASSLVWGGKTQYF. The whole variable domain, filled in from reference TRBV5-6 and TRBJ2-5, reads DAGVTQSPTHLIKTRGQQVTLRCSPKSGHDTVSWYQQALGQGPQFIFQYYEEEERQRGNFPDRFSGHQFPNYSSELNVNALLLGDSALYLCASSLVWGGKTQYFGPGTRLLVL.

This chain uses TRBV30 with TRBJ1-1; D gene uncertain. CDR3 length equals 14 residues. Trimming pared 0 bases from V and 0 bases from J, leaving 8 bases between. The germline V gene has CDR1 GTSNPN and CDR2 SVGIG (reference sequence). The CDR3 DNA reads TGTGCCTGGAGTGTGTCCGGGGTGAACACTGAAGCTTTCTTT. As protein: CAWSVSGVNTEAFF.

The chain combines TRBV19 with TRBJ2-7, with 9 bases aligning to TRBD1. J gave up 2 bases and V 6 bases, and 11 bases lay outside the gene matches. This CDR3 is 16 amino acids long. CDR1 LNHDA and CDR2 SQIVND come from the germline V gene (reference sequence). Written as DNA, the CDR3 is TGTGCCAGTAGGACGACCGGGACAGGGATCCCCTACGAGCAGTACTTC. This translates into CASRTTGTGIPYEQYF.

The V and J genes are TRBV11-3 and TRBJ2-1; D unresolved. CDR3 length equals 13 residues. Trimming cost V 0 bases and J 9 bases, with 9 bases left between them. The germline CDR1 and CDR2 sequences are SGHNT and YENEEA. DNA of the CDR3: TGTGCCAGCAGCTTAGATACAAGCGTTGAGCAGTTCTTC. Translating gives CASSLDTSVEQFF.